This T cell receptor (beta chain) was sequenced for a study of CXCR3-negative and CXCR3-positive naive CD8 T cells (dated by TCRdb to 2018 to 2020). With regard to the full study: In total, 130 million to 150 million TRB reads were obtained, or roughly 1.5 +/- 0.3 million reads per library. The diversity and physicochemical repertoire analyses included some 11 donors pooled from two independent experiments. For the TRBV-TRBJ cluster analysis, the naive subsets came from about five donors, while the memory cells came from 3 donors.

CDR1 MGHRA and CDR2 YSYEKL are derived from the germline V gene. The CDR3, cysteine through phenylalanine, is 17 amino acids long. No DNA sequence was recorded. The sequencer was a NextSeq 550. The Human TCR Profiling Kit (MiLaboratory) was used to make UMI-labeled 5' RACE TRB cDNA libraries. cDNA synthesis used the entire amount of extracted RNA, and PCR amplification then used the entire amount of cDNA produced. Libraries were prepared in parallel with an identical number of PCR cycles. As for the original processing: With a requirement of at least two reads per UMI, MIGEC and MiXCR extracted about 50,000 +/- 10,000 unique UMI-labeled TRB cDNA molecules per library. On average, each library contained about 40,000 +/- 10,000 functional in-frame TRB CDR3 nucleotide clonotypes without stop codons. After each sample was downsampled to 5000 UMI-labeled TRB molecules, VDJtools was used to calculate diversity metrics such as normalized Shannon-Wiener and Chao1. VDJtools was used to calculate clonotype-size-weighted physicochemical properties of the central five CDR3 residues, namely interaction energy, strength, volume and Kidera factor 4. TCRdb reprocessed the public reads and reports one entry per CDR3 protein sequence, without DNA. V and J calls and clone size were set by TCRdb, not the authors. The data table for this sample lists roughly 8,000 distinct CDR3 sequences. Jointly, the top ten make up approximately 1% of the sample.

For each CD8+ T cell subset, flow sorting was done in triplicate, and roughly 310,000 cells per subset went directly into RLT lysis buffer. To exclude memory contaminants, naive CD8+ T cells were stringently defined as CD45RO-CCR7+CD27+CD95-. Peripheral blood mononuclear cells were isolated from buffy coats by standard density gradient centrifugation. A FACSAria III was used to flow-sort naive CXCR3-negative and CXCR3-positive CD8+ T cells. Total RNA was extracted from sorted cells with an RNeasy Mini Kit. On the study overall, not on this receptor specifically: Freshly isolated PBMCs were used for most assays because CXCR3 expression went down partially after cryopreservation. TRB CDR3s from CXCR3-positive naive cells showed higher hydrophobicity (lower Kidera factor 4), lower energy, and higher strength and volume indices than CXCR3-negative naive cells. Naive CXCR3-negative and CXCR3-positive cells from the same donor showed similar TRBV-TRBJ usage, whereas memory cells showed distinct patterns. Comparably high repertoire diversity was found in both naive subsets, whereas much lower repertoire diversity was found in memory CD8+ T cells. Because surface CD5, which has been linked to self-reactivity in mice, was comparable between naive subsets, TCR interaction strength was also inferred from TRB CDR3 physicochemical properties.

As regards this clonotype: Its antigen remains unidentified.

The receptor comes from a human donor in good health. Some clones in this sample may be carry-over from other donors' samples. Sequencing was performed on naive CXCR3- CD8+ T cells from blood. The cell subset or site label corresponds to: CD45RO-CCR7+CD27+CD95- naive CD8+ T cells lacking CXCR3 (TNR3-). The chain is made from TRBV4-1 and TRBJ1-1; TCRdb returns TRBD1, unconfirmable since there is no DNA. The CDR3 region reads CASSQEVRAGNFLGAFF.